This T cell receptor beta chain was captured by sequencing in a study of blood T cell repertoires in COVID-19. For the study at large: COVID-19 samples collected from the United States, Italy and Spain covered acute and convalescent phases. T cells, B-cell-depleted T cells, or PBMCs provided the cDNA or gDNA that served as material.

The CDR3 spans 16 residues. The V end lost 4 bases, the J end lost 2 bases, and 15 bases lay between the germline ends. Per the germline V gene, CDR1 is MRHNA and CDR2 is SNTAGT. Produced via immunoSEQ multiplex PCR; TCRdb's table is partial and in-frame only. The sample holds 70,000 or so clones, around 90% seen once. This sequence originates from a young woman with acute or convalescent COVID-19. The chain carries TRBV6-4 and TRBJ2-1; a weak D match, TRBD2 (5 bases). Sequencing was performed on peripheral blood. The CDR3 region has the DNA TGTGCCAGCAGTGCTTCGGGGTTCCAGCCCTACAATGAGCAGTTCTTC. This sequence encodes CASSASGFQPYNEQFF.